The following is a T cell receptor beta chain sequence with its context. Its target is not known. The germline gene is not matched at one end of the junction; a read error may be the cause. Then a second PCR, running about 6 to 12 cycles, was carried out with a sample-barcoded 5' primer and a J-beta primer mix. Each CDR3 protein gets one entry after TCRdb re-called the 5' RACE reads with MiXCR. The sample includes hundreds of thousands of distinct CDR3 sequences, approximately 29% of them seen just once. These data come from a study of blood T cells in healthy people across ages. General study findings and limits: Because donor CMV status was unknown, expanded clonotype changes were possibly confounded. With age, beta diversity per million T cells declined roughly linearly, significantly by 30 to 40.

The CDR3 sequence is 16 residues long. CDR1 and CDR2 from the germline V gene are LGHNA and YNFKEQ. The sample comprised blood. The V call is TRBV4-2, the J call TRBJ2-1, with 8 bases aligning to TRBD2. The receptor comes from a woman over 75 in good health. The CDR3 bases are TGTGCCGGCAGCCAAGAGGGGCGGGGGGACATAAATGAGCAGTTCTTC. It yields the protein CAGSQEGRGDINEQFF.